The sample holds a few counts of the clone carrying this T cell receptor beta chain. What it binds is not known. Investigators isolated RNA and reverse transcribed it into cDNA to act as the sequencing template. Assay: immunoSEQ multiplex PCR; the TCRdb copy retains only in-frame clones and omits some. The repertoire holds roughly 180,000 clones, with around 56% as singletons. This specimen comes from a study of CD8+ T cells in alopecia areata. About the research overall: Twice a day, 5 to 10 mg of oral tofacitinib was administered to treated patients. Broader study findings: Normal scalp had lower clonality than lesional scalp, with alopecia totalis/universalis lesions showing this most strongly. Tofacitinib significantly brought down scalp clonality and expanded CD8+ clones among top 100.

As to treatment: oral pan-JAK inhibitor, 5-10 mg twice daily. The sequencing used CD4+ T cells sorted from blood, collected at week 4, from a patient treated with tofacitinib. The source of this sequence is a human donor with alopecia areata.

CDR3 loop: CSVEEYGSLLVYGYTF. Written as DNA, the CDR3 is TGCAGCGTTGAAGAGTATGGGTCTCTCCTTGTCTATGGCTACACCTTC. The chain combines TRBV29-1 with TRBJ1-2; D gene ambiguous. The germline gives CDR1 SQVTM, CDR2 ANQGSEA. The CDR3 extends over 16 amino acids. Trimming removed 0 bases at V and 4 bases at J, with 18 bases between.